These 23 T cell receptor beta chains originate from one sample sequenced in a study of blood T cell repertoires in COVID-19. Sequencing was performed with immunoSEQ multiplex PCR; in TCRdb, only in-frame clones are kept and a portion is missing. This sample carries some 93,000 clones, roughly four fifths of them seen once, and the ten largest clones take roughly 10%. Specimen: peripheral blood. These receptors were taken from a man aged 65 to 79 with acute or convalescent COVID-19.

This chain connects TRBV6-5 to TRBJ2-7; perhaps TRBD1 as D (5 bases). In germline, CDR1 is MNHEY, CDR2 SVGAGI. V was clipped by 8 bases and J by 2 bases, with 13 bases between them. The CDR3 is 13 residues long. The CDR3 DNA sequence: TGTGCCAGCTCGGACACTCAAACCTACGAGCAGTACTTC. This gives the protein CASSDTQTYEQYF.

This clone was seen more than once but under ten times. The rearrangement uses TRBV6-1 and TRBJ1-2; D is ambiguous. The CDR3 sequence is 15 residues long. V lost 1 base, J lost 2 bases, and 11 bases lay in between. Germline V CDR1 and CDR2: MNHNS, SASEGT. The chain's CDR3 is CASSEVGRRNYGYTF. The DNA of the CDR3 is TGTGCCAGCAGTGAAGTGGGCAGGAGGAACTATGGCTACACCTTC.

The genes are TRBV12-3 or TRBV12-4 and TRBJ2-3; D is unclear. The CDR3 is made up of 13 amino acids. With 7 bases removed from V and 2 bases from J, the gap between germline ends came to 10 bases. CDR3 loop: CASTWHLTDTQYF. DNA of the CDR3: TGTGCCAGCACCTGGCACCTCACAGATACGCAGTATTTT.

V gene TRBV7-2 combines with J gene TRBJ1-1; 7 bases are shared with TRBD1. J gave up 11 bases and V 0 bases, and 6 bases lay outside the gene matches. Germline values: CDR1 SGHTA, CDR2 FQGNSA. The CDR3 sequence is 13 residues long. This CDR3 reads CASSLADRVKAFF. The CDR3 DNA reads as TGTGCCAGCAGCTTAGCCGACAGGGTGAAGGCTTTCTTT.

The chain couples TRBV7-6 to TRBJ1-4; TRBD1 aligns across 7 bases. V trimming: 5 bases; J trimming: 8 bases; junction bases outside the gene matches: 8. Germline V gene sequence: CDR1 SGHVS, CDR2 FNYEAQ. The CDR3 covers 14 residues. The DNA for the CDR3 is TGTGCCAGCAGCCCATCGACAGGGTTGGAAAAACTGTTTTTT. Amino acids: CASSPSTGLEKLFF. The variable domain in full, completed from reference TRBV7-6 and TRBJ1-4, reads GAGVSQSPRYKVTKRGQDVALRCDPISGHVSLYWYRQALGQGPEFLTYFNYEAQQDKSGLPNDRFSAERPEGSISTLTIQRTEQRDSAMYRCASSPSTGLEKLFFGSGTQLSVL.

CDR3 DNA: TGTGCCAGCAGCCACCTCGAACAGGCCAGGAACACTGAAGCTTTCTTT. It specifies CASSHLEQARNTEAFF. The gene calls are TRBV16 and TRBJ1-1; D might be TRBD1 (5 bases). Germline assignment: CDR1 KGHSY and CDR2 FQNENV. This CDR3 contains 16 residues. V was clipped by 3 bases and J by 1 base, with 15 bases between them. Together with reference TRBV16 and TRBJ1-1, the CDR3 gives the full variable domain: GEEVAQTPKHLVRGEGQKAKLYCAPIKGHSYVFWYQQVLKNEFKFLISFQNENVFDETGMPKERFSAKCLPNSPCSLEIQATKLEDSAVYFCASSHLEQARNTEAFFGQGTRLTVV.

The chain uses TRBV30 and TRBJ1-1, with 7 bases that match TRBD1. The CDR3 covers 15 residues. Looked up from germline, CDR1 is GTSNPN and CDR2 is SVGIG (reference sequence). The V segment lost 1 base and the J segment 1 base; nucleotides outside the gene matches: 6. The CDR3 region has the DNA TGTGCCTGGAGTGCTTGGGGACAGTCGAACACTGAAGCTTTCTTT. This encodes CAWSAWGQSNTEAFF.

This sequence joins TRBV29-1 and TRBJ1-1; 8 bases map to TRBD1. The CDR3 covers 13 residues. J lost 7 bases, V lost 6 bases, and 10 bases had no gene match. The germline CDR1 and CDR2 sequences are SQVTM and ANQGSEA. The CDR3 DNA reads as TGCAGCGTCCGACAGGGGCAAGGTGGTGAAGCTTTCTTT. It encodes CSVRQGQGGEAFF.

The chain uses TRBV7-2 and TRBJ1-1; 10 bases agree with TRBD1. Germline CDR1 is SGHTA and CDR2 is FQGNSA. With V trimmed by 5 bases and J by 3 bases, 6 bases remained unmatched. This CDR3 has 15 residues. In nucleotides, the CDR3 is TGTGCCAGCAGCCTTCGGGGACAGGGGTACACTGAAGCTTTCTTT. Translated: CASSLRGQGYTEAFF. The full variable domain, its missing parts supplied by reference TRBV7-2 and TRBJ1-1, is GAGVSQSPSNKVTEKGKDVELRCDPISGHTALYWYRQSLGQGLEFLIYFQGNSAPDKSGLPSDRFSAERTGGSVSTLTIQRTQQEDSAVYLCASSLRGQGYTEAFFGQGTRLTVV.

The table lists this clone with a few counts. The V call is TRBV7-9, the J call TRBJ2-7, with a tentative D call TRBD2 (6 bases). Germline values: CDR1 SEHNR, CDR2 FQNEAQ (reference sequence). The V and J ends lost 0 bases and 5 bases respectively, with 11 bases between them. CDR3 length equals 14 residues. CDR3 in amino acids: CASSLAGLLNEQYF. In DNA, the CDR3 is TGTGCCAGCAGCTTAGCGGGACTCCTGAACGAGCAGTACTTC. Drawing the rest from reference TRBV7-9 and TRBJ2-7, the complete variable domain is DTGVSQNPRHKITKRGQNVTFRCDPISEHNRLYWYRQTLGQGPEFLTYFQNEAQLEKSRLLSDRFSAERPKGSFSTLEIQRTEQGDSAMYLCASSLAGLLNEQYFGPGTRLTVT.

The CDR3 nucleotides are TGTGCCTGCCCACAGCACTCTGGGGCGAACACTGAAGCTTTCTTT. Protein product: CACPQHSGANTEAFF. J is TRBJ1-1 and V is TRBV30; D perhaps matches TRBD1 (5 bases). This CDR3 comprises 15 residues. Germline CDR1 and CDR2: GTSNPN and SVGIG (reference sequence). Between the trimmed V and J ends, which lost 6 bases and 1 base, there was a span of 18 bases.

The V call is TRBV24-1, the J call TRBJ2-7; 12 bases map to TRBD2. The CDR3 totals 16 residues. Trimming took 3 bases from V and 0 from J; bases not matched to a gene: 2. Germline V gene lookup returns CDR1 KGHDR and CDR2 SFDVKD. CDR3 in amino acids: CATSDATSGSSYEQYF. The CDR3 DNA follows: TGTGCCACCAGTGATGCGACTAGCGGGAGCTCCTACGAGCAGTACTTC.

The J gene is TRBJ2-6, the V gene TRBV7-8; 9 bases fit TRBD1. Trimming removed 2 bases from V and 0 bases from J; junction bases left unmatched: 8. Germline V gene data show CDR1 as SGHVS and CDR2 as FQNEAQ. The CDR3 covers 19 residues. The CDR3 sequence: CASSLFGGQGFSGANVLTF. The CDR3 DNA is TGTGCCAGCAGCTTATTCGGGGGACAGGGATTCTCTGGGGCCAACGTCCTGACTTTC.

The chain couples TRBV30 to TRBJ1-3; maybe TRBD1 (5 bases). Germline V gene sequence: CDR1 GTSNPN, CDR2 SVGIG (reference sequence). V gave up 5 bases and J gave up 2 bases, with 10 bases separating them. The CDR3 length is 13 residues. This chain's CDR3 is CAWPTETGNTIYF. The CDR3 DNA reads as TGTGCCTGGCCGACAGAGACTGGAAACACCATATATTTT. Supplemented by reference TRBV30 and TRBJ1-3, the full variable domain reads SQTIHQWPATLVQPVGSPLSLECTVEGTSNPNLYWYRQAAGRGLQLLFYSVGIGQISSEVPQNLSASRPQDRQFILSSKKLLLSDSGFYLCAWPTETGNTIYFGEGSWLTVV.

The chain joins TRBV5-1 to TRBJ1-1; D not certain. CDR1 is SGHRS, CDR2 YFSETQ, per germline. Trimming pared 4 bases from V and 0 bases from J, leaving 7 bases between. This CDR3 is built from 13 residues. For the CDR3, the DNA is TGCGCCAGCAGCGGAGCGTTGAACACTGAAGCTTTCTTT. Its protein product is CASSGALNTEAFF.

The genes are TRBV7-2 and TRBJ1-2, with 8 bases that match TRBD1. The CDR3 has 18 amino acids. V was pared by 4 bases and J by 8 bases, with 21 bases of the junction left unmatched. The germline CDR1 and CDR2 sequences are SGHTA and FQGNSA. In DNA form, the CDR3 reads TGTGCCAGCAGCTCCCGACAGGGGAGTCCCATGACGGGTCGGGGCTACACCTTC. The encoded protein is CASSSRQGSPMTGRGYTF.

J is TRBJ2-1 and V is TRBV5-1, with 8 positions matching TRBD2. This CDR3 is built from 15 residues. The V and J ends lost 4 bases and 3 bases, in that order; junction bases with no gene match: 6. The germline CDR1 and CDR2 sequences are SGHRS and YFSETQ. CDR3 in amino acids: CASSLIAGRYNEQFF. The CDR3 nucleotides read TGCGCCAGCAGCCTAATAGCGGGGCGCTACAATGAGCAGTTCTTC.

This clone was seen a handful of times. The CDR3 DNA follows: TGTGCCAGCAGCCAAGGACAGGGGAACACTGAAGCTTTCTTT. This gives the protein CASSQGQGNTEAFF. This rearrangement joins TRBV11-3 to TRBJ1-1; the match to TRBD1 covers 8 bases. The CDR3 runs to 14 residues. The ends lost 5 bases at V and 1 base at J; junction bases unmatched: 3. Germline V gene sequence: CDR1 SGHNT, CDR2 YENEEA. Full variable domain (outside the CDR3, taken from reference TRBV11-3 and TRBJ1-1): EAGVVQSPRYKIIEKKQPVAFWCNPISGHNTLYWYLQNLGQGPELLIRYENEEAVDDSQLPKDRFSAERLKGVDSTLKIQPAELGDSAVYLCASSQGQGNTEAFFGQGTRLTVV.

In its sample, this clone was seen a few times. The J gene is TRBJ1-1, the V gene TRBV30; 7 bases are shared with TRBD1. From germline, CDR1 is GTSNPN and CDR2 SVGIG (reference sequence). The V and J ends lost 4 bases and 0 bases, in that order; junction bases with no gene match: 5. The CDR3 is 14 residues long. The CDR3 here is CAWNRGLMNTEAFF. Here the CDR3 DNA reads TGTGCCTGGAACAGGGGCCTCATGAACACTGAAGCTTTCTTT.

The CDR3 nucleotides are TGTGCCAGCCTAGATAGCGGGAGCCGTGAGACCCAGTACTTC. Amino acid sequence: CASLDSGSRETQYF. The chain carries TRBV7-2 and TRBJ2-5, with TRBD2 identical over 9 bases. The CDR3 sequence is 14 residues long. V lost 8 bases to trimming and J lost 5 bases; unmatched junction nucleotides: 9. CDR1 and CDR2 (germline): SGHTA, FQGNSA. Drawing the rest from reference TRBV7-2 and TRBJ2-5, the complete variable domain is GAGVSQSPSNKVTEKGKDVELRCDPISGHTALYWYRQSLGQGLEFLIYFQGNSAPDKSGLPSDRFSAERTGGSVSTLTIQRTQQEDSAVYLCASLDSGSRETQYFGPGTRLLVL.

This sequence joins TRBV28 and TRBJ1-4; perhaps TRBD1 as D (5 bases). CDR1 is MDHEN, CDR2 SYDVKM, per germline. V lost 6 bases to trimming and J lost 8 bases, with 16 bases between them. The CDR3 spans 14 residues. CDR3 nucleotides: TGTGCCAGCAGCTCATACATCAAGGGGGAAAAACTGTTTTTT. Translating it yields CASSSYIKGEKLFF. The full variable domain, with the rest looked up from reference TRBV28 and TRBJ1-4, is DVKVTQSSRYLVKRTGEKVFLECVQDMDHENMFWYRQDPGLGLRLIYFSYDVKMKEKGDIPEGYSVSREKKERFSLILESASTNQTSMYLCASSSYIKGEKLFFGSGTQLSVL.

The chain joins TRBV15 to TRBJ1-6, with 9 bases fitting TRBD1. The CDR3 loop spans 15 amino acids. Germline V lookup: CDR1 LNHNV, CDR2 YYDKDF (reference sequence). V lost 5 bases, J lost 5 bases, and 4 bases stayed unmatched. The CDR3 loop is CATSGGQGNNSPLHF. For the CDR3, the DNA is TGTGCCACCAGCGGGGGACAGGGAAATAATTCACCCCTCCACTTT.

The chain has TRBV5-5 and TRBJ1-2, with a tentative D call TRBD1 (6 bases). Trimming cost V 4 bases and J 8 bases, with 15 bases left between them. This CDR3 contains 13 residues. The germline V gene encodes CDR1 SGHKS and CDR2 YYEKEE (reference sequence). The CDR3 spells CASSRDIGKGYTF. The CDR3 nucleotides are TGTGCCAGCAGCCGGGACATCGGAAAGGGCTACACCTTC.